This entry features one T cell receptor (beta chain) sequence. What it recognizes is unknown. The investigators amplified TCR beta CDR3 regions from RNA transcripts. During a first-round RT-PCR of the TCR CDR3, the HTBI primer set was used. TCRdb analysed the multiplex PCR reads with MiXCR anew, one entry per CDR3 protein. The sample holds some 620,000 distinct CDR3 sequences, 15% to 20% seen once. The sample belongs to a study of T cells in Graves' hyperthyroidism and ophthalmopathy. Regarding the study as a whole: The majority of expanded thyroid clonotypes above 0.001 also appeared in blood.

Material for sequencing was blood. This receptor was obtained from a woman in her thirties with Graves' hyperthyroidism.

In DNA form, the CDR3 reads TGTGCCAGCAGTTACTCCATCGGACACCTCTACGAGCAGTACTTC. Translating gives CASSYSIGHLYEQYF. The chain combines TRBV6-2 or TRBV6-3 with TRBJ2-7; TRBD1 might be the D (5 bases). Trimming cost V 0 bases and J 3 bases, with 12 bases left between them. Germline CDR1 and CDR2: MNHEY and SVGEGT. The CDR3 runs 15 residues.